This entry features one TCR beta chain sequence. Its antigen remains unidentified. Unique molecular identifiers tagged the TCR beta cDNA libraries. MiXCR, applied by TCRdb to the PCR reads, yields one record per CDR3 protein. This sample yields about 210,000 distinct CDR3 sequences, of which over 25% are seen a single time; around 3.7% belongs to the top ten. These data come from a study of post-analysis software for immune sequencing data. Background on the study: Relapsing-remitting, secondary progressive and progressive-relapsing multiple sclerosis courses were included.

CDR3 length equals 12 residues. Per germline, CDR1 MNHEY and CDR2 SVGAGI. With 8 bases removed from V and 4 bases from J, the gap between germline ends came to 12 bases. General study results and limits: Patients showed TRBV5-6, TRBV5-1 and TRBV20-1 among four to six TRBV segments more frequent than in controls. Versus controls, multiple sclerosis patients showed significantly lower diversity (normalized Chao1). Samples prepared in the same batch strongly co-clustered by F measure.

The V and J genes are TRBV6-5 and TRBJ2-7; a weak D match, TRBD2 (5 bases). Sequenced input: blood. The receptor was derived from a girl aged 2 to 17 with multiple sclerosis. The CDR3 DNA reads TGTGCCAGCGGGCAGCGGATTTACGAGCAGTACTTC. Protein: CASGQRIYEQYF.